The source of this T cell receptor (beta chain) is a study of post-analysis software for immune sequencing data. At the level of the study: The cohort encompassed relapsing-remitting, secondary progressive and progressive-relapsing multiple sclerosis disease courses.

General observations from the study: Strong co-clustering by F measure linked samples that shared a preparation batch. The five TRBV segments detected at higher frequency in patients than in controls included TRBV5-6, TRBV5-1 and TRBV20-1. Patients with multiple sclerosis recorded significantly lower normalized Chao1 diversity than controls, the study found.

Tagging with unique molecular identifiers was a feature of the TCR beta cDNA libraries. The T cell input of roughly 1 to 11 million gave about 470,000 cDNA molecules. TCRdb fed the PCR reads into MiXCR, producing one record per CDR3 protein. The data show about 810,000 distinct CDR3 sequences, with about 53% seen just once and approximately 4.5% held by the top ten. The sample holds a few counts of this clonotype. What it binds is unknown. The CDR3 runs to 15 residues. Losses at the gene ends were 2 bases for V and 4 bases for J; bases not matched to a gene: 5. The germline gives CDR1 MRHNA, CDR2 SNTAGT.

This sequence joins TRBV6-4 and TRBJ2-1, with TRBD2 identical over 7 bases. Sequencing used blood. The receptor was derived from a girl aged 10 to 17 with multiple sclerosis. The CDR3 reads CASSDSERGYNEQFF. CDR3 DNA: TGTGCCAGCAGTGACAGTGAGCGGGGATACAATGAGCAGTTCTTC.